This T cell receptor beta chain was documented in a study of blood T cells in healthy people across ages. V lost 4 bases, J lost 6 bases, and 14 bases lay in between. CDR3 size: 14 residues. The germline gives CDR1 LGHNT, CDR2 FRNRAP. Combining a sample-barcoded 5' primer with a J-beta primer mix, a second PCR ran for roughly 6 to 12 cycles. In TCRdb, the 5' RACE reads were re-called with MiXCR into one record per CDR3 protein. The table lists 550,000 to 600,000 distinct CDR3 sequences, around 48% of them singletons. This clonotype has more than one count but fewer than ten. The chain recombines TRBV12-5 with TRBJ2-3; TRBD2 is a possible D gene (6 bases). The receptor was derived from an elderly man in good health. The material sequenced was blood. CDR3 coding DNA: TGTGCTAGTGGTTGGGGAGGAGGGGTCGATACGCAGTATTTT. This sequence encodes CASGWGGGVDTQYF.